This note documents a single T cell receptor beta chain sequence. The CDR3 is 12 residues long. The ends were cut back, 5 bases at V and 6 bases at J, with 11 bases in the middle. CDR1 SEHNR and CDR2 FQNEAQ come from the germline V gene (reference sequence). Libraries for naive CD8 T cells, which were made from about 20,000 to 1,000,000 sorted cells, drew on 10%, 30% or 50% of the RNA. These data come from a study of molecular identifiers for immune sequencing clone quantification. From the PCR reads, TCRdb called clonotypes with MiXCR, one entry per CDR3 protein. The sample includes hundreds of thousands of distinct CDR3 sequences, about 25% of them seen just once.

The TCR was taken from a human donor in good health. Some libraries in this study had Jurkat cell RNA spiked in. Material: naive CD8+ T cells from blood, with Jurkat cell RNA spiked in. Subset defined: FACS-sorted CD8+CD4-CCR7+CD45RA+ naive T cells. The V and J genes are TRBV7-9 and TRBJ2-7, with D possibly called TRBD1 or TRBD2 (5 bases each). The CDR3 DNA is TGTGCCAGCAGCGGAAGGGACCTCGAGCAGTACTTC. Translation gives CASSGRDLEQYF.